This T cell receptor beta chain was identified in a study of brain T cells in children with intractable seizures. Study-wide findings and caveats: Only CDR3 sequence similarity suggested viral specificity, without known HCMV serostatus.

Points on this clone: Its target is not known.

The CDR3 extends over 15 amino acids. Germline CDR1 is MNHEY and CDR2 is SVGAGI. The J segment lost 6 bases and the V segment lost 6 bases, leaving 11 bases of the junction unmatched. TCRdb's copy holds only in-frame clones and misses some; the assay was immunoSEQ multiplex PCR. The profile shows around 70,000 clones, 85% to 95% of them singletons. The chain couples TRBV6-5 to TRBJ2-3, with 8 bases fitting TRBD2. The sequence derives from a boy less than two years old with tuberous sclerosis and intractable seizures. The input for sequencing was peripheral blood, taken at surgery. The CDR3 DNA sequence: TGTGCCAGCAGGGGGCCGGGGGGGCCCCCCGATACGCAGTATTTT. It specifies CASRGPGGPPDTQYF.